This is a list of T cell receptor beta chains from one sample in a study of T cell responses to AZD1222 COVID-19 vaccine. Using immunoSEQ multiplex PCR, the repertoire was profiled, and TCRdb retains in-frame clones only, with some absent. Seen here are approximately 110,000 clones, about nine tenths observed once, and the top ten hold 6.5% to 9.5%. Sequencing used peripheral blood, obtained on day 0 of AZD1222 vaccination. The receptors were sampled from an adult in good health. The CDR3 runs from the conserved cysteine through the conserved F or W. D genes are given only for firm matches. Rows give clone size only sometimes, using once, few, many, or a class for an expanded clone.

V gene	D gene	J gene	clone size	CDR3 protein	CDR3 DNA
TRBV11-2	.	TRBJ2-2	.	CASIGTGILAGELFF	TGTGCCAGCATAGGCACGGGCATCCTAGCCGGGGAGCTGTTTTTT
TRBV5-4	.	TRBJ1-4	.	CASSSRRGATNEKLFF	TGTGCCAGCAGCTCACGGAGGGGCGCAACTAATGAAAAACTGTTTTTT
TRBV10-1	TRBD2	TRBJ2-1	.	CASSGQAGGWNEQFF	TGCGCCAGCAGTGGGCAAGCGGGAGGTTGGAATGAGCAGTTCTTC
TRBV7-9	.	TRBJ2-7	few	CASSLDRKWDTALVEQYF	TGTGCCAGCAGCTTAGACCGGAAGTGGGACACCGCCCTGGTGGAGCAGTACTTC
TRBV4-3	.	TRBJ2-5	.	CASSQGPHGETQYF	TGCGCCAGCAGCCAAGGACCACATGGAGAGACCCAGTACTTC
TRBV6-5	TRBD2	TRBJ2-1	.	CASSYSMGLGYNEQFF	TGTGCCAGCAGTTACTCGATGGGACTAGGGTACAATGAGCAGTTCTTC
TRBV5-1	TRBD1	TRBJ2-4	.	CASSGRTGSKNIQYF	TGCGCCAGCAGCGGACGGACAGGGTCCAAAAACATTCAGTACTTC
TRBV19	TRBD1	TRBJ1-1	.	CASSAWDRNTEAFF	TGTGCCAGTAGTGCATGGGACAGGAACACTGAAGCTTTCTTT
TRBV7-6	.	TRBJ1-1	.	CASSPDPKPNTEAFF	TGTGCCAGCAGCCCGGACCCCAAGCCCAACACTGAAGCTTTCTTT
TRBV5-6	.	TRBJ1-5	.	CASSVYWGGQRPQHF	TGTGCCAGCAGCGTCTATTGGGGGGGACAACGGCCCCAGCATTTT
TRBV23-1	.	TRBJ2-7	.	CASSQPAGGEQYF	TGCGCCAGCAGTCAACCGGCCGGGGGCGAGCAGTACTTC
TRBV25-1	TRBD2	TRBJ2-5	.	CASSNAGAGGETQYF	TGTGCCAGCAGTAACGCGGGAGCCGGAGGAGAGACCCAGTACTTC
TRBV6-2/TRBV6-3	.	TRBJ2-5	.	CASSLGRPRVSQETRYF	TGTGCCAGCAGTTTGGGTCGTCCCCGGGTTTCACAAGAGACCCGGTACTTC